This TCR beta chain was captured by sequencing in a study of shared clonotypes between healthy human individuals. About the study: The cohort had two women and a few men, ages 18 to 49. Three CD4 naive, three CD4 memory, two CD8 naive and one CD8 memory plate were used per donor.

Overall study results and limits: Among donors, clonotype sharing was expected to be affected by sequencing depth. When compared with the clonotypes that were shared by all four sorted-subset donors, the non-shared clonotypes turned out to have lower generation probabilities.

Naive CD8 cells, CD45RO-negative and positively selected for CCR7, excluded terminally differentiated effector memory CD45RA+ cells. Method: immunoSEQ multiplex PCR; TCRdb's copy keeps in-frame clones and lacks some. The table includes 550,000 to 650,000 clones, about 96% detected once. Trimming stripped 8 bases from V and 12 bases from J, with 13 bases between. This CDR3 contains 10 residues. Germline V CDR1 and CDR2: MNHNS, SASEGT. This clone was detected only once. The antigen is not known. V and J are TRBV6-1 and TRBJ1-1; D is ambiguous. Sequencing input: naive CD8+ T cells sorted from blood. This TCR was recovered from a woman aged 30 to 39 in good health. The CDR3 bases are TGTGCCAGCTTTCTGCCCGGGACTTTCTTT. Translation gives CASFLPGTFF.